The 28 T cell receptor beta chains below all came from one sample that was sequenced in a study of shared clonotypes between healthy human individuals. Data came from immunoSEQ multiplex PCR; TCRdb stores just in-frame clones and leaves some out. The repertoire holds roughly 2,500,000 clones, with roughly 93% as singletons. Sequences were obtained from naive CD4+ T cells from PBMCs. Stated subset: CD45RA+ positively selected. The receptor set was obtained from a man between 18 and 35 years old in good health. Some clones in this sample may be carry-over from other donors' samples.

This clone occurred once. The rearrangement joins TRBV30 to TRBJ1-2; a possible D gene is TRBD1 (6 bases). CDR3 length equals 12 residues. Per the germline V gene, CDR1 is GTSNPN and CDR2 is SVGIG (reference sequence). V was pared by 2 bases and J by 7 bases, with 11 bases between. Written as DNA, the CDR3 is TGTGCCTGGAGTCCAGGGGCGGCTGGCTACACCTTC. It is translated as CAWSPGAAGYTF.

The J gene is TRBJ1-2, the V gene TRBV6-1, with 7 bases aligning to TRBD1. The CDR3 length is 13 residues. The V segment lost 5 bases and the J segment 5 bases; nucleotides outside the gene matches: 5. CDR1 is MNHNS, CDR2 SASEGT, per germline. The CDR3: CASSLDREYGYTF. In DNA, the CDR3 is TGTGCCAGCAGTTTAGACAGGGAATATGGCTACACCTTC.

The V and J genes are TRBV2 and TRBJ2-1; 7 nucleotides match TRBD2. The CDR3 is 15 amino acids. Losses at the gene ends were 3 bases for V and 12 bases for J; bases not matched to a gene: 14. Germline assignment: CDR1 SNHLY and CDR2 FYNNEI. In DNA, the CDR3 is TGTGCCAGCAGTGAGGGCGCGGGAGCGGGTGGAAGGCAGTTCTTC. This sequence encodes CASSEGAGAGGRQFF.

This sequence joins TRBV4-1 and TRBJ2-5; TRBD1 matches 7 bases. J lost 3 bases, V lost 1 base, and 8 bases had no gene match. The germline V gene has CDR1 MGHRA and CDR2 YSYEKL. CDR3 length equals 16 residues. The CDR3 DNA is TGCGCCAGCAGCCAAGGGAATGGCAGGGGGAAAGAGACCCAGTACTTC. Protein: CASSQGNGRGKETQYF.

CDR3: CASSLRQGPAFF. CDR3 in DNA: TGTGCCAGCAGTTTACGACAGGGGCCAGCTTTCTTT. This sequence joins TRBV28 and TRBJ1-1, with 8 bases lining up with TRBD1. From germline, CDR1 is MDHEN and CDR2 SYDVKM. Trimming cost V 2 bases and J 10 bases; bases outside gene matches: 3. The CDR3 contains 12 residues.

This rearrangement joins TRBV4-3 to TRBJ2-1; TRBD2 matches 8 bases. Germline loops: CDR1 LGHNA, CDR2 YSLEER. The CDR3 has 14 amino acids. J was trimmed by 13 bases and V by 0 bases; bases with no gene match: 8. CDR3 sequence reads: CASSQDRSAGGQFF. CDR3 coding DNA: TGCGCCAGCAGCCAAGATCGATCCGCGGGGGGCCAGTTCTTC.

V gene TRBV30 combines with J gene TRBJ1-1; unclear D gene. There are 14 residues in the CDR3. Trimming shortened V by 5 bases and J by 1 base, and 14 bases separated the two germline ends. Germline loops: CDR1 GTSNPN, CDR2 SVGIG (reference sequence). CDR3 sequence: CAWGPTVENTEAFF. The CDR3, as DNA: TGTGCCTGGGGACCAACCGTCGAGAACACTGAAGCTTTCTTT.

V gene TRBV10-3 combines with J gene TRBJ1-6; D gene uncertain. V was cut by 0 bases and J by 3 bases, with 12 bases left in between. Germline CDR1 ENHRY, CDR2 SYGVKD. The CDR3 sequence is 17 residues long. CDR3 region: CAISESSVGNYNSPLHF. The CDR3 DNA sequence: TGTGCCATCAGTGAGTCGTCCGTAGGGAACTATAATTCACCCCTCCACTTT.

The chain uses TRBV9 and TRBJ2-3, with D unresolved. The germline CDR1 and CDR2 sequences are SGDLS and YYNGEE. The CDR3 is 17 amino acids. Trimming took off 2 bases at V and 1 base at J, with 17 bases between the two ends. CDR3 in DNA: TGTGCCAGCAGCGTTTCGACTCCCAATCTACGCACAGATACGCAGTATTTT. Its translation is CASSVSTPNLRTDTQYF.

The V and J genes are TRBV27 and TRBJ1-5, with D unclear. The germline CDR1 and CDR2 sequences are MNHEY and SMNVEV (reference sequence). CDR3 length equals 13 residues. Trimming pared 1 base from V and 5 bases from J, leaving 6 bases between. CDR3 amino acids: CASSLLGHQPQHF. In DNA, the CDR3 is TGTGCCAGCAGTTTATTGGGTCATCAGCCCCAGCATTTT.

In the case of this clone: This sample includes further DNA sequences coding for the same CDR3. The chain recombines TRBV5-1 with TRBJ2-5; D may match TRBD1 or TRBD2 (5 bases each). This CDR3 comprises 14 residues. The V end was cut by 0 bases, the J end by 4 bases, with 10 bases between. The germline V gene has CDR1 SGHRS and CDR2 YFSETQ. The CDR3 reads CASSLVGAGETQYF. In DNA, the CDR3 is TGCGCCAGCAGCTTGGTAGGGGCGGGAGAGACCCAGTACTTC.

The V and J genes are TRBV9 and TRBJ1-2, with a weak D call TRBD1 (5 bases). Germline V CDR1 and CDR2: SGDLS, YYNGEE. This CDR3 is built from 14 residues. The V end was cut by 0 bases, the J end by 8 bases, with 14 bases between. The CDR3 here is CASSVDGRPGGYTF. The CDR3 DNA reads TGTGCCAGCAGCGTAGACGGGCGACCAGGGGGCTACACCTTC.

This chain links TRBV15 with TRBJ2-7; 12 bases line up with TRBD1. The CDR3 has 18 residues. The J segment lost 5 bases and the V segment lost 5 bases, leaving 16 bases of the junction unmatched. Germline assignment: CDR1 LNHNV and CDR2 YYDKDF (reference sequence). CDR3 nucleotides: TGTGCCACCAGCGGGGGACAGGGGGCTTCCTTTCTCGTCCACGAGCAGTACTTC. Translating gives CATSGGQGASFLVHEQYF.

The V and J genes are TRBV7-8 and TRBJ1-4; no reliable D call. Trimming removed 1 base from V and 9 bases from J, with 12 bases in between. The germline CDR1 and CDR2 sequences are SGHVS and FQNEAQ. The CDR3 covers 14 residues. Here the CDR3 reads CASSLDSSQQKLFF. The CDR3, as DNA: TGTGCCAGCAGCTTAGACTCCAGTCAGCAAAAACTGTTTTTT.

This clone was seen a few times. The gene calls are TRBV4-1 and TRBJ1-4; no firm D call. The CDR3 extends over 12 amino acids. V dropped 10 bases and J dropped 5 bases, with 11 bases sitting between them. Germline values: CDR1 MGHRA, CDR2 YSYEKL. CDR3 sequence reads: CAIPYRNEKLFF. The CDR3 DNA reads TGCGCCATTCCCTATCGGAATGAAAAACTGTTTTTT.

This clone has more than one count but fewer than ten. Other DNA sequences of this sample code for an identical CDR3. V and J are TRBV28 and TRBJ1-5; D gene unclear. Trimming stripped 4 bases from V and 7 bases from J, with 8 bases between. The germline V gene has CDR1 MDHEN and CDR2 SYDVKM. The CDR3 covers 12 residues. This CDR3 reads CASSSPGQPQHF. The CDR3 nucleotides are TGTGCCAGCAGTTCGCCGGGGCAGCCCCAGCATTTT.

Remarks on this clone: This sample includes further DNA sequences coding for the same CDR3. This sequence joins TRBV5-1 and TRBJ1-1, with a weak D call TRBD1 (5 bases). Trimming stripped 0 bases from V and 1 base from J, with 10 bases between. Germline lookup yields CDR1 SGHRS and CDR2 YFSETQ. The CDR3 contains 15 residues. CDR3 sequence reads: CASSLAGGTNTEAFF. CDR3 in DNA: TGCGCCAGCAGCTTGGCGGGGGGGACGAACACTGAAGCTTTCTTT. Full variable domain (missing parts from reference TRBV5-1 and TRBJ1-1): KAGVTQTPRYLIKTRGQQVTLSCSPISGHRSVSWYQQTPGQGLQFLFEYFSETQRNKGNFPGRFSGRQFSNSRSEMNVSTLELGDSALYLCASSLAGGTNTEAFFGQGTRLTVV.

This chain links TRBV11-2 with TRBJ2-3; D is ambiguous. The CDR3 extends over 16 amino acids. Trimming removed 5 bases from V and 8 bases from J, with 23 bases in between. CDR1 SGHAT and CDR2 FQNNGV come from the germline V gene. CDR3 region: CASSPLTRNGSGTQYF. The DNA of the CDR3 is TGTGCCAGCAGCCCCCTCACTCGCAACGGGTCGGGTACGCAGTATTTT.

The CDR3: CASSLGEFQETQYF. In DNA, the CDR3 is TGCGCCAGCAGCTTGGGGGAATTCCAAGAGACCCAGTACTTC. J is TRBJ2-5 and V is TRBV5-1; D is unresolved. CDR1 SGHRS and CDR2 YFSETQ come from the germline V gene. The CDR3 covers 14 residues. Trimming stripped 0 bases from V and 1 base from J, with 7 bases between. Full variable domain (rest looked up from reference TRBV5-1 and TRBJ2-5): KAGVTQTPRYLIKTRGQQVTLSCSPISGHRSVSWYQQTPGQGLQFLFEYFSETQRNKGNFPGRFSGRQFSNSRSEMNVSTLELGDSALYLCASSLGEFQETQYFGPGTRLLVL.

J is TRBJ2-1 and V is TRBV4-2, with a weak D call TRBD2 (5 bases). The germline gives CDR1 LGHNA, CDR2 YNFKEQ. The CDR3 extends over 16 amino acids. V was clipped by 0 bases and J by 4 bases, with 13 bases between them. As DNA, the CDR3 is TGTGCCAGCAGCCAAGATAACCAGCGAGGGTACAATGAGCAGTTCTTC. Protein product: CASSQDNQRGYNEQFF.

The V gene is TRBV11-2, the J gene TRBJ1-2; no reliable D call. CDR1 SGHAT and CDR2 FQNNGV come from the germline V gene. The V end lost 0 bases, the J end lost 8 bases, and 13 bases lay between the germline ends. The CDR3 consists of 14 residues. CDR3 sequence (DNA): TGTGCCAGCAGCTTAGAGAGGTCGTGGGGAGGCTACACCTTC. This encodes CASSLERSWGGYTF.

The rearrangement joins TRBV11-2 to TRBJ2-7; the match to TRBD2 covers 7 bases. V was pared by 1 base and J by 5 bases, with 11 bases of the junction left unmatched. Germline CDR1 reads SGHAT; CDR2 reads FQNNGV. The CDR3 spans 16 residues. CDR3 bases: TGTGCCAGCAGCTTAGTCGGGGGGAGCGGGGATAACGAGCAGTACTTC. Protein product: CASSLVGGSGDNEQYF. The variable domain in full, completed from reference TRBV11-2 and TRBJ2-7, reads EAGVAQSPRYKIIEKRQSVAFWCNPISGHATLYWYQQILGQGPKLLIQFQNNGVVDDSQLPKDRFSAERLKGVDSTLKIQPAKLEDSAVYLCASSLVGGSGDNEQYFGPGTRLTVT.

The J gene is TRBJ1-5, the V gene TRBV7-9; TRBD1 matches 7 bases. CDR3 length equals 15 residues. Germline CDR1 and CDR2: SEHNR and FQNEAQ (reference sequence). V shed 5 bases and J 4 bases; nucleotides not matched to a gene: 8. The CDR3 here is CASSRGQAGNQPQHF. In nucleotides, the CDR3 is TGTGCCAGCAGCCGCGGACAGGCGGGGAATCAGCCCCAGCATTTT. Based on the CDR3 plus reference TRBV7-9 and TRBJ1-5, the full variable domain is DTGVSQNPRHKITKRGQNVTFRCDPISEHNRLYWYRQTLGQGPEFLTYFQNEAQLEKSRLLSDRFSAERPKGSFSTLEIQRTEQGDSAMYLCASSRGQAGNQPQHFGDGTRLSIL.

The V call is TRBV6-5, the J call TRBJ2-2; D uncertain. With 0 bases removed from V and 0 bases from J, the gap between germline ends came to 8 bases. Germline CDR1 reads MNHEY; CDR2 reads SVGAGI. This CDR3 has 16 residues. This chain's CDR3 is CASSYSAGTNTGELFF. The CDR3 DNA reads as TGTGCCAGCAGTTACTCGGCTGGGACGAACACCGGGGAGCTGTTTTTT.

The chain is built from TRBV4-2 and TRBJ1-2, with D unresolved. From germline, CDR1 is LGHNA and CDR2 YNFKEQ. The CDR3 spans 13 residues. V lost 1 base and J lost 5, with 8 bases in between. The CDR3 nucleotides read TGTGCCAGCAGCCAAGGGGCTGCTTATGGCTACACCTTC. Encoded protein: CASSQGAAYGYTF.

This clone came up a few times. The gene calls are TRBV30 and TRBJ1-1; D not certain. From germline, CDR1 is GTSNPN and CDR2 SVGIG (reference sequence). The germline V and J ends were trimmed by 4 bases and 5 bases, with 11 bases remaining between them. The CDR3 spans 12 residues. DNA of the CDR3: TGTGCCTGGATATCCGACCCTACTGAAGCTTTCTTT. Translation gives CAWISDPTEAFF.

This clone was picked up a small number of times. The sample contains more than one DNA sequence encoding this CDR3. The chain recombines TRBV7-3 with TRBJ2-6; D unclear. V was clipped by 5 bases and J by 0 bases, with 5 bases between them. This CDR3 contains 14 residues. In germline, CDR1 is SGHTA, CDR2 FQGTGA. The CDR3 spells CASSPGSGANVLTF. In DNA form, the CDR3 reads TGTGCCAGCAGCCCCGGCTCTGGGGCCAACGTCCTGACTTTC.

J is TRBJ2-1 and V is TRBV7-3; TRBD2 matches at 8 bases. After removal of 0 bases from V and 6 bases from J, the junction contained 4 bases not matched to a gene. Germline V lookup: CDR1 SGHTA, CDR2 FQGTGA. The CDR3 contains 15 residues. The CDR3 coding sequence is TGTGCCAGCAGCTTAACAGGGAGCGGGAGCAATGAGCAGTTCTTC. Translation: CASSLTGSGSNEQFF.